This TCR beta chain was obtained from a study of blood T cell repertoires in COVID-19. About the study: Sites in the United States, Italy and Spain provided acute and convalescent COVID-19 samples.

Clones were sequenced by immunoSEQ multiplex PCR, and TCRdb holds only the in-frame ones, with some missing. Among 45,000 to 60,000 clones listed, more than 65% were seen once. Note on this clone: Relative to the germline gene, one junction end is altered; a read error may explain this.

The CDR3 covers 14 residues. CDR1 is LGHNA and CDR2 is YSLEER in the germline V gene. The clonotype was recovered from a man older than 75 with COVID-19, enrolled during active disease. The V call is TRBV4-3, the J call TRBJ1-2, with 7 positions matching TRBD1. The sequenced sample consisted of peripheral blood. CDR3 DNA: TGCGCCAGCAGCCAACAGGGGACAGTCTATGGCTACATCTTC. Translating gives CASSQQGTVYGYIF.